This entry concerns a single TCR beta chain. Its antigen is not known. The limits of the CDR3 on the DNA are not certain, so only TCRdb's listed CDR3 is given. PCR primers comprised 60 Vbeta and 13 Jbeta primers. Assay used: immunoSEQ multiplex PCR; TCRdb lists only in-frame clones, some missing. The sample consists of 120,000 or so clones, about four fifths of them appearing once. The sample is drawn from a study of cytomegalovirus exposure and HLA in healthy donors. Findings and limits, study-wide: Many donors shared some public TCRs, even though most TCR sequences were rare. The study designated roughly 160 TCR beta chains cytomegalovirus-associated.

Germline V lookup: CDR1 ENHRY, CDR2 SYGVKD. The CDR3 is 14 residues long, counting both termini. V usage is TRBV10-3 and J usage is TRBJ1-2; the table's D call, TRBD1, was not checked against the DNA. Material for sequencing was PBMCs. The source of this sequence is a woman in her late teens or twenties in good health and CMV-seronegative. The CDR3 here is CAISTSGQIYGYTF.